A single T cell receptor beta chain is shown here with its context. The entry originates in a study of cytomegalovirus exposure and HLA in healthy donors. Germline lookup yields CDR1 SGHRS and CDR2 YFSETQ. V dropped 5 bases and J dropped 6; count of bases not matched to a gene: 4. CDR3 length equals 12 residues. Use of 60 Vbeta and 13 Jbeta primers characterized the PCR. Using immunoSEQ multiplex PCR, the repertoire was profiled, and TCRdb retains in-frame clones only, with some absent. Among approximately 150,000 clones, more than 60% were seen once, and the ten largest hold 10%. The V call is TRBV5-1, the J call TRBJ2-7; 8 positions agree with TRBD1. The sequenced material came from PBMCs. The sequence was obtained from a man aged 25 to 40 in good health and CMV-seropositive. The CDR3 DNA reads TGCGCCAGCAGTACAACAGGGGGCGAGCAGTACTTC. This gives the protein CASSTTGGEQYF.